This TCR beta chain stems from a study of CD8+ T cells in alopecia areata. Overall study context: For the treated group, dosing was oral tofacitinib at 5 to 10 mg twice daily. Once tofacitinib had been taken for 6 to 18 months, 6 months off drug followed. Treated patients were scored for severity by percent of scalp affected. Whole-study results and caveats: Uncertainty remains about how baseline CD8+ expansion links to response, with one nonresponder.

The length of the CDR3 is 16 residues. Per germline, CDR1 SGHVS and CDR2 FQNEAQ. V lost 1 base, J lost 2 bases, and 15 bases lay in between. This sample's treatment: oral pan-JAK inhibitor, 5-10 mg twice daily. By share, this clone counts as medium-sized. The antigen is unknown. Sequencing used cDNA as its template, made by extracting RNA and reverse transcribing it. Assay: immunoSEQ multiplex PCR; the TCRdb copy retains only in-frame clones and omits some. The sample has around 100,000 clones; 85% to 90% are singletons. The TCR comes from a human donor with alopecia areata. The rearrangement joins TRBV7-8 to TRBJ2-7; possible D gene TRBD1, 5 bases. Sequences were derived from CD8+ T cells sorted from blood, sampled between weeks 30 and 35, from a patient treated with tofacitinib. CDR3 bases: TGTGCCAGCAGCTTAGTGGCAGGGATGGGCCCCTACGAGCAGTACTTC. It specifies CASSLVAGMGPYEQYF.